One and the same sample provided the 23 T cell receptor beta chains below, sequenced in a study of regulatory T cells in long-lasting Graves disease (dated by TCRdb to about 2021). The library was built by means of multiplex PCR. Sequenced using an Illumina HiSeq 4000. CDR3 regions were amplified by Arm-PCR with iRepertoire HTBI primers to construct TCR beta libraries. TCRdb reprocessed the public reads (quality trimming at Q25 with fastp, clone calling with MiXCR) and kept in-frame beta chains. Entries are consolidated by CDR3 protein sequence, retaining the most common genes and DNA. In all, the sample holds about 530,000 distinct CDR3 sequences, and about 16% of those were seen once. 20% to 25% of the sample rests with the top ten. Taken with the paper, the label for time point translates to: newly diagnosed GD, antithyroid drugs for less than 3 months. For both TCR sequencing and RNA sequencing, RNA was extracted from PBMCs in TRIzol.

Another study also made use of these data, one on T cells in Graves' hyperthyroidism and ophthalmopathy.

The sample was peripheral blood mononuclear cells (PBMCs), taken at new diagnosis, from a patient treated with antithyroid drugs. These TCRs come from a woman aged 40 to 65 with Graves disease. Donor details come from another sample of the same person, matched by shared clones.

The V and J genes are TRBV20-1 and TRBJ2-7, with 8 bases matching TRBD1. Trimming at V came to 1 base and at J to 3 bases, leaving 2 bases not matched to a gene. The germline gives CDR1 DFQATT, CDR2 SNEGSKA (reference sequence). The CDR3 is made up of 13 amino acids. The CDR3 DNA sequence: TGCAGTGCTAGAGGACAGGGGAACTACGAGCAGTACTTC. It translates to CSARGQGNYEQYF.

This clonotype was seen many times. The chain couples TRBV5-4 to TRBJ1-2; D not certain. This CDR3 is 15 amino acids long. Trimming removed 5 bases from V and 0 bases from J, with 14 bases in between. Germline assignment: CDR1 SGHNT and CDR2 YYREEE (reference sequence). CDR3 DNA sequence: TGTGCCAGCAGTTCTCCACGTGAAGCTAACTATGGCTACACCTTC. Its translation is CASSSPREANYGYTF.

This clonotype was observed a handful of times. V usage is TRBV5-8 and J usage is TRBJ1-2; tentative D call: TRBD1 (5 bases). The V and J ends lost 3 bases and 1 base respectively, with 16 bases between them. The CDR3 contains 16 residues. Germline V gene lookup returns CDR1 SGHTS and CDR2 YDEGEE. CDR3: CASSSGRNLNNYGYTF. The CDR3 nucleotides are TGTGCCAGCAGCTCAGGGCGAAACCTGAATAACTATGGCTACACCTTC.

This clonotype was counted at least ten times. The rearrangement uses TRBV2 and TRBJ1-1; D gene uncertain. The ends were cut back, 3 bases at V and 2 bases at J, with 10 bases in the middle. CDR1 SNHLY and CDR2 FYNNEI come from the germline V gene. The CDR3 has 14 residues. For the CDR3, the DNA is TGTGCCAGCAGTGATTTGTACGGAAACACTGAAGCTTTCTTT. Protein product: CASSDLYGNTEAFF.

The V and J genes are TRBV6-5 and TRBJ1-2, with TRBD1 as a possible D gene (5 bases). CDR1 is MNHEY and CDR2 is SVGAGI in the germline V gene. The CDR3 has 12 amino acids. V gave up 0 bases and J gave up 7 bases, with 6 bases separating them. The CDR3 region is CASSYSDSGYTF. Written as DNA, the CDR3 is TGTGCCAGCAGTTACTCCGACAGTGGCTACACCTTC.

For this clonotype: Germline is not matched at one junction end, which may reflect a read error. The chain carries TRBV3-1 and TRBJ1-1, with D perhaps TRBD1 (6 bases). The CDR3 contains 14 residues. CDR1 is LGHDT and CDR2 is YNNKEL in the germline V gene (reference sequence). CDR3 sequence reads: CAGSQDRGRTEAFF. DNA for the CDR3: TGTGCCGGCAGCCAAGATAGGGGGAGAACTGAAGCTTTCTTT.

In its sample, this clonotype was seen many times. V gene TRBV6-5 combines with J gene TRBJ1-1; D perhaps matches TRBD1 (6 bases). Trimming pared 4 bases from V and 4 bases from J, leaving 13 bases between. There are 14 residues in the CDR3. Per germline, CDR1 MNHEY and CDR2 SVGAGI. CDR3 protein: CASSWRGGGTEAFF. In DNA form, the CDR3 reads TGTGCCAGCAGTTGGCGGGGAGGGGGCACTGAAGCTTTCTTT.

This clonotype occurred many times. The chain carries TRBV29-1 and TRBJ1-1, with 12 bases identical to TRBD1. With V trimmed by 4 bases and J by 6 bases, 9 bases remained unmatched. The CDR3 spans 15 residues. Germline CDR1 reads SQVTM; CDR2 reads ANQGSEA. The CDR3 sequence: CSVAGTGGRGAEAFF. The CDR3 nucleotides are TGCAGCGTTGCCGGGACAGGGGGCCGGGGCGCTGAAGCTTTCTTT.

This clonotype turned up a few times. The chain uses TRBV9 and TRBJ2-1, with TRBD2 matching over 9 bases. Germline CDR1 reads SGDLS; CDR2 reads YYNGEE. This CDR3 has 14 amino acids. The J segment lost 5 bases and the V segment lost 2 bases, leaving 2 bases of the junction unmatched. The CDR3 reads CASSVSGGNNEQFF. The CDR3 DNA is TGTGCCAGCAGCGTGAGCGGGGGGAACAATGAGCAGTTCTTC.

This clonotype was found many times. The J gene is TRBJ1-5, the V gene TRBV2; a weak D match, TRBD1 (5 bases). The CDR3 has 13 amino acids. CDR1 SNHLY and CDR2 FYNNEI come from the germline V gene. Trimming removed 8 bases from V and 0 bases from J, with 8 bases in between. This chain's CDR3 is CASGGGSNQPQHF. In DNA, the CDR3 is TGTGCCAGCGGGGGGGGTAGCAATCAGCCCCAGCATTTT.

Ten or more counts support this clonotype. The chain carries TRBV18 and TRBJ1-6, with D unresolved. Per germline, CDR1 KGHSH and CDR2 LQKENI. Trimming left V 0 bases short and J 8 bases short, with 11 bases between. The CDR3 runs 15 residues. The CDR3 protein is CASSPPGTVDSPLHF. Written as DNA, the CDR3 is TGTGCCAGCTCACCACCGGGCACAGTCGATTCACCCCTCCACTTT.

Details on this clonotype: Being one base from a much bigger clone, this may be a read error. The rearrangement uses TRBV12-3 or TRBV12-4 and TRBJ1-5, with 8 bases lining up with TRBD1. This CDR3 region has 15 residues. V lost 5 bases, J lost 9 bases, and 12 bases stayed unmatched. The chain's CDR3 is CASSPTQGGFGPQHF. The CDR3 DNA sequence: TGTGCCAGCAGTCCCACACAGGGGGGATTTGGGCCCCAGCATTTT.

Only a few counts were recorded for this clonotype. V is TRBV2 and J is TRBJ1-2, with D perhaps TRBD1 (6 bases). Germline V lookup: CDR1 SNHLY, CDR2 FYNNEI. V was trimmed by 7 bases and J by 4 bases, leaving 16 bases between them. This CDR3 is 14 amino acids long. CDR3 residues: CASTQQGASYGYTF. Here the CDR3 DNA reads TGTGCCAGCACACAACAGGGCGCGTCCTATGGCTACACCTTC.

This sequence joins TRBV11-2 and TRBJ2-1; D unresolved. Germline loops: CDR1 SGHAT, CDR2 FQNNGV. Trimming took off 1 base at V and 6 bases at J, with 7 bases between the two ends. The CDR3 is 13 amino acids. The CDR3 sequence is CASSLVATNEQFF. CDR3 nucleotides: TGTGCCAGCAGCTTAGTGGCCACCAATGAGCAGTTCTTC.

In its sample, this clonotype was seen a few times. The V and J genes are TRBV7-8 and TRBJ1-2; 8 bases map to TRBD1. In germline, CDR1 is SGHVS, CDR2 FQNEAQ. The ends lost 5 bases at V and 8 bases at J; junction bases unmatched: 19. The CDR3 extends over 17 amino acids. The DNA of the CDR3 is TGTGCCAGCAGCCTAAGGGGTACAGGGGGACCCTCAGCCGGCTACACCTTC. It encodes CASSLRGTGGPSAGYTF.

This chain uses TRBV9 with TRBJ2-2, with D unclear. The germline CDR1 and CDR2 sequences are SGDLS and YYNGEE. Trimming stripped 2 bases from V and 0 bases from J, with 8 bases between. The CDR3 runs to 15 residues. For the CDR3, the DNA is TGTGCCAGCAGCGTGTGGGTTACGAACACCGGGGAGCTGTTTTTT. Amino acid sequence: CASSVWVTNTGELFF.

Many counts were recorded for this clonotype. V is TRBV7-9 and J is TRBJ2-7; TRBD1 is a possible D gene (6 bases). Germline lookup yields CDR1 SEHNR and CDR2 FQNEAQ (reference sequence). The CDR3 contains 15 residues. V lost 0 bases to trimming and J lost 0 bases, with 9 bases between them. The CDR3 DNA is TGTGCCAGCAGCTTAGCCGCAGGGGCCTCCTACGAGCAGTACTTC. It specifies CASSLAAGASYEQYF.

This clonotype came up many times. The chain has TRBV2 and TRBJ1-5; D is unclear. Germline-derived CDR1 and CDR2 are SNHLY and FYNNEI. The CDR3 loop spans 16 amino acids. V was cut by 2 bases and J by 7 bases, with 18 bases left in between. Here the CDR3 reads CASSEIESRLRQPQHF. For the CDR3, the DNA is TGTGCCAGCAGTGAAATAGAGTCACGCCTAAGGCAGCCCCAGCATTTT.

Ten or more counts support this clonotype. This rearrangement joins TRBV13 to TRBJ2-5; D is perhaps TRBD2 (5 bases). The CDR3 has 13 amino acids. Germline-derived CDR1 and CDR2 are PRHDT and FYEKMQ (reference sequence). V dropped 3 bases and J dropped 4 bases, with 9 bases sitting between them. CDR3 in DNA: TGTGCCAGCAGCTTTTTGGGAGCAGAGACCCAGTACTTC. It translates to CASSFLGAETQYF.

This clonotype was detected ten times or more. The chain employs TRBV2 and TRBJ2-5; 8 positions match TRBD1. J gave up 4 bases and V 0 bases, and 4 bases lay outside the gene matches. CDR1 and CDR2 from the germline V gene are SNHLY and FYNNEI. This CDR3 contains 15 residues. In nucleotides, the CDR3 is TGTGCCAGCAGTGAAGCGACAGGGGCGGGAGAGACCCAGTACTTC. This encodes CASSEATGAGETQYF.

This clonotype was seen a handful of times. The J gene is TRBJ1-2, the V gene TRBV3-1; D remains ambiguous. Germline-derived CDR1 and CDR2 are LGHDT and YNNKEL (reference sequence). The V gene lost 7 bases and the J gene lost 6 bases, with 15 bases spanning the gap. There are 13 residues in the CDR3. CDR3 in DNA: TGTGCCAGCAACCTTGGAGGGAAGGATGGCTACACCTTC. This codes for CASNLGGKDGYTF.

The CDR3, as DNA: TGTGCCAGCAGCCTTAGGGGACTAGCGGTTGAGCAGTTCTTC. Translating gives CASSLRGLAVEQFF. The genes are TRBV14 and TRBJ2-1; TRBD2 matches at 11 bases. Germline V gene sequence: CDR1 SGHDN, CDR2 FVKESK. The CDR3 is 14 residues long. J gave up 9 bases and V 4 bases, and 5 bases lay outside the gene matches.

The gene calls are TRBV19 and TRBJ1-6, with 9 bases fitting TRBD1. In germline, CDR1 is LNHDA, CDR2 SQIVND (reference sequence). CDR3 length: 15 amino acids. V lost 5 bases and J lost 7; bases outside the gene matches: 6. CDR3: CASSSWTGVNSPLHF. Written as DNA, the CDR3 is TGTGCCAGTAGTTCTTGGACAGGGGTAAATTCACCCCTCCACTTT. The full variable domain, with the rest looked up from reference TRBV19 and TRBJ1-6, is DGGITQSPKYLFRKEGQNVTLSCEQNLNHDAMYWYRQDPGQGLRLIYYSQIVNDFQKGDIAEGYSVSREKKESFPLTVTSAQKNPTAFYLCASSSWTGVNSPLHFGNGTRLTVT.